These T cell receptor beta chains were read from a single sample in a study of blood T cells in healthy people across ages. Each CDR3 protein gets one entry after TCRdb re-called the 5' RACE reads with MiXCR. In the table there are about 1.1 million distinct CDR3 sequences, 30% to 40% of which are singletons. Sequenced sample: blood. Every receptor here comes from a young man in good health. Both conserved end residues are part of each CDR3. Fields, in order: clone size, D gene, J gene, V gene, CDR3 protein, CDR3 DNA. D genes are given only for firm matches. Only some rows state a clone size, as once, few, many or a class for expanded clones.

- TRBD1 TRBJ2-2 TRBV6-5 CASSQPGQSQTGELFF TGTGCCAGCAGTCAACCGGGACAGTCACAGACCGGGGAGCTGTTTTTT
- TRBD2 TRBJ2-5 TRBV7-2 CASSLGLAPGGETQYF TGTGCCAGCAGCTTAGGACTAGCCCCCGGAGGGGAGACCCAGTACTTC
few TRBD1 TRBJ2-2 TRBV7-9 CASSDWTGLDTGELFF TGTGCCAGCAGCGATTGGACAGGGCTTGACACCGGGGAGCTGTTTTTT
few - TRBJ2-2 TRBV27 CASRFGLHIGELFF TGTGCCAGCAGATTTGGACTACATATCGGGGAGCTGTTTTTT
- TRBD1 TRBJ1-4 TRBV6-5 CASSYSRGLGEKLFF TGTGCCAGCAGTTACTCGAGGGGGCTAGGGGAAAAACTGTTTTTT
few - TRBJ1-2 TRBV5-1 CASSFLQGPGYGYTF TGCGCCAGCAGCTTTCTTCAGGGGCCCGGCTATGGCTACACCTTC
- - TRBJ1-6 TRBV28 CASSSSGGRNSPLHF TGTGCCAGCAGTTCCTCCGGGGGCAGGAATTCACCCCTCCACTTT
- TRBD2 TRBJ2-7 TRBV27 CASSLSGGPSYEQYF TGTGCCAGCAGTCTTAGCGGGGGGCCTTCCTACGAGCAGTACTTC
- TRBD1 TRBJ1-1 TRBV5-1 CASSLGGTGLSEAFF TGCGCCAGCAGCTTGGGAGGGACAGGGCTTTCTGAAGCTTTCTTT
- TRBD2 TRBJ2-1 TRBV30 CAWSLAGDEQFF TGTGCCTGGAGTCTAGCGGGCGATGAGCAGTTCTTC
- - TRBJ2-5 TRBV5-1 CASSSQPEFQETQYF TGCGCCAGCAGCTCCCAACCAGAGTTCCAAGAGACCCAGTACTTC
- - TRBJ2-3 TRBV9 CAGSETGSDTQYF TGTGCCGGCAGCGAAACAGGGTCAGATACGCAGTATTTT
- - TRBJ2-3 TRBV4-2 CASSQFPGSADTQYF TGTGCCAGCAGCCAATTCCCCGGGTCGGCAGATACGCAGTATTTT
- TRBD1 TRBJ1-6 TRBV5-1 CASSLPRDRDDSPLHF TGCGCCAGCAGCTTACCCCGGGACAGGGATGATTCACCCCTCCACTTT
few - TRBJ2-3 TRBV29-1 CSVRGIVTDTQYF TGCAGCGTTAGGGGGATCGTGACAGATACGCAGTATTTT
few TRBD1 TRBJ2-7 TRBV4-2 CASSQDWWDRAYEQYF TGTGCCAGCAGCCAAGATTGGTGGGACAGGGCCTACGAGCAGTACTTC
few TRBD1 TRBJ2-1 TRBV20-1 CSATRQGDVNEQFF TGCAGTGCTACCAGACAGGGAGATGTGAATGAGCAGTTCTTC
many - TRBJ1-5 TRBV7-2 CASSLSASNQPQHF TGTGCCAGCAGCTTATCTGCGTCCAATCAGCCCCAGCATTTT
- - TRBJ2-3 TRBV7-2 CASSLGQSGGTDTQYF TGTGCCAGCAGCTTAGGACAGTCAGGAGGCACAGATACGCAGTATTTT
- TRBD1 TRBJ1-4 TRBV2 CASTPLQGAHEKLFF TGTGCCAGCACCCCCCTACAGGGGGCACATGAAAAACTGTTTTTT
- - TRBJ1-2 TRBV6-5 CASSYRREGGYGYTF TGTGCCAGCAGTTATCGTAGGGAGGGCGGCTATGGCTACACCTTC
few - TRBJ2-3 TRBV20-1 CSAIVVDSDTQYF TGCAGTGCTATAGTGGTTGATTCTGATACGCAGTATTTT
- TRBD2 TRBJ2-3 TRBV6-5 CASRPSSGTTDTQYF TGTGCCAGCAGGCCTTCTAGCGGGACCACAGATACGCAGTATTTT
few - TRBJ2-1 TRBV4-3 CAGSLAQGSYNEQFF TGCGCCGGCAGCCTCGCCCAGGGCTCCTACAATGAGCAGTTCTTC
many - TRBJ2-1 TRBV29-1 CSVTDSSSYNEQFF TGCAGCGTTACGGACAGTAGCTCCTACAATGAGCAGTTCTTC
- - TRBJ1-5 TRBV12-3/TRBV12-4 CASSPNLGLSNQPQHF TGTGCCAGCAGCCCCAATCTCGGGCTTAGCAATCAGCCCCAGCATTTT
- TRBD1 TRBJ1-2 TRBV27 CAAGKGAGDGYTF TGTGCCGCGGGCAAGGGGGCGGGTGATGGCTACACCTTC
- TRBD1 TRBJ1-2 TRBV18 CASSPYNRGDGYTF TGTGCCAGCTCACCATATAACAGGGGAGATGGCTACACCTTC
- TRBD1 TRBJ1-2 TRBV12-3/TRBV12-4 CASSPSPGQGNCGYTF TGTGCCAGCAGTCCTAGTCCGGGACAGGGGAACTGTGGCTACACCTTC
- - TRBJ1-2 TRBV10-3 CAIRGTLGQDGYTF TGTGCCATCAGGGGCACACTAGGGCAGGATGGCTACACCTTC
- - TRBJ1-6 TRBV4-2 CASSLVRQTAEGTLHF TGTGCCAGCAGCCTCGTCAGACAGACCGCAGAGGGGACCCTCCACTTT
few - TRBJ2-6 TRBV10-3 CAISREGESISGANVLTF TGTGCCATCAGCAGAGAAGGGGAATCCATCTCTGGGGCCAACGTCCTGACTTTC
many - TRBJ2-5 TRBV28 CASSYPLRGPSNEQYF TGTGCCAGCAGTTACCCGTTAAGGGGCCCCTCTAATGAGCAGTACTTC
few TRBD2 TRBJ2-7 TRBV12-3/TRBV12-4 CASSLGKVASGYRSYEQYF TGTGCCAGCAGTTTAGGAAAGGTCGCTAGCGGGTATCGCTCCTACGAGCAGTACTTC
- - TRBJ2-1 TRBV5-5 CASSLEGELYNEQFF TGTGCCAGCAGCTTGGAAGGGGAACTTTACAATGAGCAGTTCTTC
- - TRBJ1-2 TRBV12-3/TRBV12-4 CASRTGADNYGYTF TGTGCCAGCAGAACCGGGGCTGATAACTATGGCTACACCTTC
- - TRBJ1-2 TRBV7-2 CASSSGVPFSPYGYTF TGTGCCAGCAGCTCAGGGGTCCCCTTTTCCCCATATGGCTACACCTTC
- - TRBJ2-1 TRBV7-9 CASSLKRGISYNEQFF TGTGCCAGCAGCTTAAAACGGGGTATCTCCTACAATGAGCAGTTCTTC
- - TRBJ2-7 TRBV7-9 CASSSRQDVYEQYF TGTGCCAGCAGCTCCAGGCAGGACGTCTACGAGCAGTACTTC
- - TRBJ2-3 TRBV4-3 CASSQGERVTDTDTQYF TGCGCCAGCAGCCAAGGGGAAAGGGTCACAGACACAGATACGCAGTATTTT
- TRBD2 TRBJ2-1 TRBV12-3/TRBV12-4 CASSSRTSGGAFDEQFF TGTGCCAGCAGTTCTAGGACCAGCGGGGGGGCCTTCGATGAGCAGTTCTTC
- - TRBJ2-3 TRBV2 CASIFGTLTLGGSTDTQYF TGTGCCAGCATCTTCGGGACGCTCACTCTAGGGGGGTCCACAGATACGCAGTATTTT
few - TRBJ2-5 TRBV6-5 CASSSTWTEAETQYF TGTGCCAGCAGTTCTACGTGGACAGAAGCAGAGACCCAGTACTTC
- - TRBJ2-7 TRBV7-9 CASSLGSLDHEQYF TGTGCCAGCAGCCTAGGTTCCCTAGACCACGAGCAGTACTTC